This T cell receptor beta chain was recorded in a study of shared clonotypes between healthy human individuals. Study at large: Every donor yielded three CD4 naive, three CD4 memory, two CD8 naive and one CD8 memory plate. Study-level points and caveats: Clonotypes that were shared across a handful of donors made up around 5.5% of naive CD4 clonotypes.

This CDR3 has 17 residues. V was shortened by 4 bases and J by 0 bases, with 15 bases between the two germline ends. Germline V gives CDR1 SEHNR, CDR2 FQNEAQ (reference sequence). The input for sorted-subset replicate PCRs was approximately 200 ng DNA, tens of thousands of T cell genomes. The repertoire was sequenced with immunoSEQ multiplex PCR; TCRdb's copy has only in-frame clones and lacks some. The table has around 2,000,000 clones, approximately 94% seen once. In regard to this clone: The antigen remains unidentified.

Cells designated naive CD8 were CD45RO-negative and were positively selected for CCR7, with terminally differentiated effector memory CD45RA+ cells excluded. The sequence derives from a man between 18 and 29 years old in good health. Sequencing used naive CD8+ T cells sorted from blood. The gene calls are TRBV7-9 and TRBJ2-2; D possibly corresponds to TRBD2 (5 bases). The CDR3 DNA follows: TGTGCCAGCAGCTCTCTGGAGGTTAGCTCGAACACCGGGGAGCTGTTTTTT. Encoded protein: CASSSLEVSSNTGELFF.